These 22 T cell receptor beta chains were sequenced from one sample in a study of cytomegalovirus exposure and HLA in healthy donors. PCR primers comprised 60 Vbeta and 13 Jbeta primers. Profiling relied on immunoSEQ multiplex PCR, and the TCRdb table lists in-frame clones only, not all of them. The repertoire consists of 100,000 to 150,000 clones, with roughly 80% occurring once and the leading ten covering 7.5% to 9.5%. Sequenced material: PBMCs. The receptors were gathered from a man aged 25 to 45 in good health and CMV-seropositive.

This rearrangement joins TRBV2 to TRBJ1-5; D unresolved. Deletions cut 3 bases from V and 2 bases from J, with 17 bases between. Germline assignment: CDR1 SNHLY and CDR2 FYNNEI. The CDR3 has 17 amino acids. The CDR3 region has the DNA TGTGCCAGCAGTGATTCCCGGATGTATAGCGGCAATCAGCCCCAGCATTTT. Translation: CASSDSRMYSGNQPQHF.

This clone appeared a few times. The CDR3 reads CASSLGPGNEQFF. The CDR3 nucleotides are TGTGCCAGCAGCTTGGGTCCAGGGAATGAGCAGTTCTTC. This chain joins TRBV5-5 and TRBJ2-1; maybe TRBD1 (5 bases). V gave up 0 bases and J gave up 7 bases, with 8 bases separating them. The CDR3 contains 13 residues. The V gene's germline CDR1 is SGHKS and CDR2 YYEKEE (reference sequence).

The gene calls are TRBV2 and TRBJ1-2; 7 nucleotides align to TRBD1. J was trimmed by 5 bases and V by 9 bases; bases with no gene match: 9. CDR3 length: 13 residues. Germline CDR1 SNHLY, CDR2 FYNNEI. The CDR3 bases are TGTGCCAGGGGAGGAGGGACAGTTTATGGCTACACCTTC. Encoded protein: CARGGGTVYGYTF.

The V and J genes are TRBV27 and TRBJ1-2; no reliable D call. This CDR3 has 15 amino acids. Germline V CDR1 and CDR2: MNHEY, SMNVEV (reference sequence). Trimming left V 8 bases short and J 1 base short, with 17 bases between. CDR3: CASLGEGEFNYGYTF. The CDR3 DNA is TGTGCCAGCCTAGGAGAGGGAGAATTTAACTATGGCTACACCTTC.

The CDR3 region is CASSYSSLGNTIYF. The CDR3 nucleotides read TGTGCCAGCAGTTACTCTTCTCTGGGAAACACCATATATTTT. The chain links TRBV6-5 to TRBJ1-3; D is unclear. The V end lost 0 bases, the J end lost 4 bases, and 7 bases lay between the germline ends. Germline V gene sequence: CDR1 MNHEY, CDR2 SVGAGI. This CDR3 has 14 residues.

The rearrangement uses TRBV9 and TRBJ1-2, with TRBD1 identical over 11 bases. The CDR3 extends over 16 amino acids. J was trimmed by 8 bases and V by 3 bases; bases with no gene match: 12. Per the germline V gene, CDR1 is SGDLS and CDR2 is YYNGEE. The CDR3 protein is CASSDLGTGGFSGYTF. CDR3 coding DNA: TGTGCCAGCAGCGACCTTGGGACAGGGGGTTTTTCAGGCTACACCTTC.

This chain links TRBV9 with TRBJ2-1; TRBD1 matches 9 bases. V lost 3 bases and J lost 8; bases outside the gene matches: 9. The germline CDR1 and CDR2 sequences are SGDLS and YYNGEE. CDR3 size: 15 residues. This CDR3 is CASSARDRERDEQFF. DNA of the CDR3: TGTGCCAGCAGCGCCCGGGACAGGGAACGCGATGAGCAGTTCTTC. The whole variable domain, filled in from reference TRBV9 and TRBJ2-1, reads DSGVTQTPKHLITATGQRVTLRCSPRSGDLSVYWYQQSLDQGLQFLIQYYNGEERAKGNILERFSAQQFPDLHSELNLSSLELGDSALYFCASSARDRERDEQFFGPGTRLTVL.

V and J are TRBV6-5 and TRBJ1-1; D not certain. The V end was cut by 6 bases, the J end by 3 bases, with 11 bases between. Germline assignment: CDR1 MNHEY and CDR2 SVGAGI. CDR3 size: 13 residues. CDR3 DNA sequence: TGTGCCAGCAGCCTTACGGGATACACTGAAGCTTTCTTT. Encoded protein: CASSLTGYTEAFF.

The genes are TRBV7-3 and TRBJ1-1; D is unclear. CDR3 length: 16 residues. The V end was cut by 5 bases, the J end by 0 bases, with 16 bases between. The V gene's germline CDR1 is SGHTA and CDR2 FQGTGA. DNA of the CDR3: TGTGCCAGCAGCACAAATGCCGGGTCGGTGAACACTGAAGCTTTCTTT. Its protein product is CASSTNAGSVNTEAFF.

The rearrangement joins TRBV29-1 to TRBJ1-2; D is ambiguous. V lost 2 bases, J lost 7 bases, and 17 bases lay in between. The CDR3 runs to 14 residues. The germline gives CDR1 SQVTM, CDR2 ANQGSEA. The CDR3: CSVEHSWAAGGYTF. CDR3 sequence (DNA): TGCAGCGTTGAACATTCGTGGGCAGCGGGTGGCTACACCTTC.

The rearrangement uses TRBV28 and TRBJ1-5; D not resolved. There are 12 residues in the CDR3. Germline V gives CDR1 MDHEN, CDR2 SYDVKM. Trimming cost V 3 bases and J 6 bases, with 6 bases left between them. Here the CDR3 reads CASSLWAQPQHF. The CDR3 region has the DNA TGTGCCAGCAGTTTGTGGGCTCAGCCCCAGCATTTT. Full variable domain (missing parts from reference TRBV28 and TRBJ1-5): DVKVTQSSRYLVKRTGEKVFLECVQDMDHENMFWYRQDPGLGLRLIYFSYDVKMKEKGDIPEGYSVSREKKERFSLILESASTNQTSMYLCASSLWAQPQHFGDGTRLSIL.

The CDR3 loop is CASSSYGLAGGPDSSDTQYF. CDR3 in DNA: TGTGCCAGCAGTTCTTACGGACTAGCGGGGGGACCCGATTCTTCTGATACGCAGTATTTT. The chain joins TRBV13 to TRBJ2-3, with TRBD2 matching 14 bases. Germline V gives CDR1 PRHDT, CDR2 FYEKMQ (reference sequence). CDR3 length: 20 residues. V gave up 6 bases and J gave up 6 bases; unmatched junction bases: 20.

This clone was seen a single time. This chain connects TRBV6-1 to TRBJ2-7, with 9 positions matching TRBD2. Germline CDR1 reads MNHNS; CDR2 reads SASEGT. The CDR3 is made up of 14 amino acids. Trimming took 7 bases from V and 0 from J; bases not matched to a gene: 4. In DNA, the CDR3 is TGTGCCAGCACCCTAGCGGGGAACTCCTACGAGCAGTACTTC. Translating it yields CASTLAGNSYEQYF.

The rearrangement uses TRBV19 and TRBJ1-1; D gene ambiguous. The CDR3 is 13 residues long. With 3 bases removed from V and 3 bases from J, the gap between germline ends came to 8 bases. The germline gives CDR1 LNHDA, CDR2 SQIVND (reference sequence). The CDR3 DNA sequence: TGTGCCAGTAGTATCGGAGGTTACACTGAAGCTTTCTTT. It is translated as CASSIGGYTEAFF.

This chain connects TRBV6-1 to TRBJ2-3; 7 nucleotides match TRBD1. This CDR3 has 15 amino acids. Germline V gene sequence: CDR1 MNHNS, CDR2 SASEGT. After removal of 1 base from V and 2 bases from J, the junction contained 3 bases not matched to a gene. The DNA for the CDR3 is TGTGCCAGCAGTGAAGAGGACAGGTTCACAGATACGCAGTATTTT. Amino acids: CASSEEDRFTDTQYF.

The chain is built from TRBV9 and TRBJ1-6; D ambiguous. Germline loops: CDR1 SGDLS, CDR2 YYNGEE. Trimming removed 1 base at V and 5 bases at J, with 7 bases between. The CDR3 consists of 14 residues. In DNA, the CDR3 is TGTGCCAGCAGCGTATATGGAGATAATTCACCCCTCCACTTT. Translation: CASSVYGDNSPLHF.

The V and J genes are TRBV7-2 and TRBJ2-3; 8 bases align to TRBD1. Germline values: CDR1 SGHTA, CDR2 FQGNSA. J was trimmed by 0 bases and V by 3 bases; bases with no gene match: 5. This CDR3 region has 16 residues. CDR3 protein: CASSLRAGGSTDTQYF. The CDR3 nucleotides are TGTGCCAGCAGCTTGAGGGCAGGGGGCAGCACAGATACGCAGTATTTT.

This chain uses TRBV5-1 with TRBJ2-7, with D maybe TRBD2 (6 bases). CDR1 and CDR2 (germline): SGHRS, YFSETQ. V gave up 6 bases and J gave up 3 bases, with 7 bases separating them. This CDR3 has 11 amino acids. The CDR3 DNA sequence: TGCGCCAGCAAGGGAGGCTACGAGCAGTACTTC. Translation gives CASKGGYEQYF. Full variable domain (rest looked up from reference TRBV5-1 and TRBJ2-7): KAGVTQTPRYLIKTRGQQVTLSCSPISGHRSVSWYQQTPGQGLQFLFEYFSETQRNKGNFPGRFSGRQFSNSRSEMNVSTLELGDSALYLCASKGGYEQYFGPGTRLTVT.

The chain joins TRBV2 to TRBJ1-5; maybe TRBD1 (5 bases). Germline CDR1 reads SNHLY; CDR2 reads FYNNEI. V was pared by 4 bases and J by 9 bases, with 19 bases between. The CDR3 extends over 15 amino acids. CDR3 nucleotide sequence: TGTGCCAGCAGTGTGGACACCTCGGTGGTATCGCCCCAGCATTTT. It translates to CASSVDTSVVSPQHF.

This rearrangement joins TRBV20-1 to TRBJ1-1, with D unclear. V shed 5 bases and J shed 6 bases, with 10 bases lying between them. This CDR3 region has 11 residues. Germline V gene lookup returns CDR1 DFQATT and CDR2 SNEGSKA (reference sequence). The CDR3 is CSAPSRSEAFF. For the CDR3, the DNA is TGCAGTGCTCCCTCGCGATCTGAAGCTTTCTTT.

The chain carries TRBV15 and TRBJ1-2, with 7 bases aligning to TRBD1. The J segment lost 4 bases and the V segment lost 5 bases, leaving 4 bases of the junction unmatched. CDR1 LNHNV and CDR2 YYDKDF come from the germline V gene (reference sequence). This CDR3 has 13 amino acids. DNA for the CDR3: TGTGCCACCAGCCAGGGACAGAGCTATGGCTACACCTTC. It translates to CATSQGQSYGYTF.

The chain employs TRBV11-2 and TRBJ2-5; TRBD2 matches 10 bases. In germline, CDR1 is SGHAT, CDR2 FQNNGV. With V trimmed by 1 base and J by 5 bases, 4 bases remained unmatched. The CDR3 is made up of 15 amino acids. CDR3 in DNA: TGTGCCAGCAGCTTAGCTAGCGGGGGTTTGGAGACCCAGTACTTC. Protein: CASSLASGGLETQYF.